The 2 T cell receptor beta chains below all came from one sample that was sequenced in a study of T cells in tuberculosis. Measured with immunoSEQ multiplex PCR; TCRdb has only the in-frame clones, and not every one. Found here are 30,000 to 45,000 clones, 90% to 95% of them singletons; the top ten hold roughly 12%. The sequencing input was PBMCs. These receptor sequences come from a donor aged 10-30 years with latent tuberculosis or without tuberculosis infection. Some clones in this sample may be carry-over from other donors' samples.

The chain is built from TRBV2 and TRBJ1-2, with TRBD1 as a possible D gene (5 bases). Germline CDR1 reads SNHLY; CDR2 reads FYNNEI. The CDR3 is made up of 13 amino acids. V was trimmed by 4 bases and J by 6 bases, leaving 12 bases between them. The CDR3: CASSVVGADGYTF. The DNA of the CDR3 is TGTGCCAGCAGTGTGGTTGGGGCTGATGGCTACACCTTC.

The chain has TRBV9 and TRBJ2-1, with a tentative D call TRBD1 (6 bases). Trimming took off 6 bases at V and 3 bases at J, with 19 bases between the two ends. The CDR3 consists of 16 residues. Germline lookup yields CDR1 SGDLS and CDR2 YYNGEE. Written as DNA, the CDR3 is TGTGCCAGCATGGGCCCCAGAGGGGGATACTACAATGAGCAGTTCTTC. This encodes CASMGPRGGYYNEQFF.